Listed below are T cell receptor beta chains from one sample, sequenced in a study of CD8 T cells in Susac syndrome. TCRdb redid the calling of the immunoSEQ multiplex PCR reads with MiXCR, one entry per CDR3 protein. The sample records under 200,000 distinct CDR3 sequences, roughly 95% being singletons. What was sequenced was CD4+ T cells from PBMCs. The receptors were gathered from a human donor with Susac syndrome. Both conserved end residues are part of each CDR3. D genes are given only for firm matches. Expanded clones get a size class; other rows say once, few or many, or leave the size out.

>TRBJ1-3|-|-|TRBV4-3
CASSQEDSSGNTIYF
TGCGCCAGCAGCCAAGAGGACAGCTCTGGAAACACCATATATTTT
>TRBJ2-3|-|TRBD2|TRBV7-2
CASRRGGVQDTQYF
TGTGCCAGCAGGCGGGGGGGTGTTCAAGATACGCAGTATTTT
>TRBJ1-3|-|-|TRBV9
CASSVDEPAAGNTIYF
TGTGCCAGCAGCGTAGATGAACCCGCGGCTGGAAACACCATATATTTT
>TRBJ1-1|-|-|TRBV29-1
CSVIGQPNTEAFF
TGCAGCGTAATAGGACAGCCGAACACTGAAGCTTTCTTT
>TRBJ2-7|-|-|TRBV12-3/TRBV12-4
CASSTGGLVYEQYF
TGTGCCAGCAGCACAGGGGGACTAGTTTACGAGCAGTACTTC
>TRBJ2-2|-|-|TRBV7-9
CASSSSWAGRSIGELFF
TGTGCCAGCAGCTCCAGCTGGGCAGGGAGGTCGATCGGGGAGCTGTTTTTT
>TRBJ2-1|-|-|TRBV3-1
CASSQGHGNEQFF
TGTGCCAGCAGCCAAGGGCATGGCAATGAGCAGTTCTTC
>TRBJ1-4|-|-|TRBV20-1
CSARGWTVTNEKLFF
TGCAGTGCTAGAGGATGGACAGTCACTAATGAAAAACTGTTTTTT
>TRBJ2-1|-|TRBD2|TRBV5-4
CASSFAKQSGGAYNEQFF
TGTGCCAGCAGCTTTGCAAAACAGAGCGGGGGCGCCTACAATGAGCAGTTCTTC
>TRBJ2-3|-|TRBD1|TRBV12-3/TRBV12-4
CASSLQGADTQYF
TGTGCCAGCAGTTTACAGGGGGCAGATACGCAGTATTTT
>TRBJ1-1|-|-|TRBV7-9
CASSFSGDTEAFF
TGTGCCAGCAGCTTCTCCGGGGACACTGAAGCTTTCTTT
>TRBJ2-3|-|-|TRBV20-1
CSASARTNTDTQYF
TGCAGTGCTAGTGCAAGGACTAACACAGATACGCAGTATTTT
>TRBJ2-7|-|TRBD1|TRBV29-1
CSVEDQTGGIYEQYF
TGCAGCGTTGAAGACCAGACAGGGGGCATCTACGAGCAGTACTTC
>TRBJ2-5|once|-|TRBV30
CAWSTLGAFQQETQYF
TGTGCCTGGTCGACTCTAGGAGCGTTTCAACAAGAGACCCAGTACTTC
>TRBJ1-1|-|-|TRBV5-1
CASSPSNSLSAFF
TGCGCCAGCAGCCCCTCGAATTCTCTCTCCGCTTTCTTT
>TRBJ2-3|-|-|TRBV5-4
CASSSRQTDTQYF
TGTGCCAGCAGCTCCCGACAGACAGATACGCAGTATTTT
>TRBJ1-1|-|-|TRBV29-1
CSGSVGADTEAFF
TGCAGCGGCTCGGTAGGGGCCGACACTGAAGCTTTCTTT
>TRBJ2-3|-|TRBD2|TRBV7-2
CASSLVAGVADTQYF
TGTGCCAGCAGCTTAGTAGCGGGAGTCGCAGATACGCAGTATTTT
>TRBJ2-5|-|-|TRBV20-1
CSARGSTGERETQYF
TGCAGTGCTAGAGGCTCCACGGGGGAGCGGGAGACCCAGTACTTC
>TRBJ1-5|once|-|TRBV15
CATSRDDWRPAGNQPQHF
TGTGCCACCAGCAGAGATGACTGGCGCCCAGCGGGCAATCAGCCCCAGCATTTT
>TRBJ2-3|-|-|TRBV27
CASSLWGRTDTQYF
TGTGCCAGCAGTTTATGGGGGCGAACAGATACGCAGTATTTT
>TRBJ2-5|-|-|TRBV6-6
CASEGGKRWGQETQYF
TGTGCCAGCGAAGGCGGAAAAAGATGGGGCCAAGAGACCCAGTACTTC
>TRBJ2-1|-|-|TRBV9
CASSGVSNEQFF
TGTGCCAGCAGCGGGGTTAGCAATGAGCAGTTCTTC
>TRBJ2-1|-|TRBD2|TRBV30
CAWSNSGGSNEQFF
TGTGCCTGGAGTAATAGCGGGGGGTCCAATGAGCAGTTCTTC
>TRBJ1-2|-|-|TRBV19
CASSISRTATYGYTF
TGTGCCAGTAGTATCTCTAGGACAGCCACCTATGGCTACACCTTC
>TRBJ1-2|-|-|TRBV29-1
CSVLSRDGNYGYTF
TGCAGCGTTTTGTCCCGTGACGGGAACTATGGCTACACCTTC
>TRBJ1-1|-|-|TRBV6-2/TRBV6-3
CASSLQGTGNTEAFF
TGTGCCAGCAGTTTACAGGGTACGGGAAACACTGAAGCTTTCTTT
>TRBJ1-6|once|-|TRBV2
CASTLNSPLHF
TGTGCCAGCACCCTAAATTCACCCCTCCACTTT
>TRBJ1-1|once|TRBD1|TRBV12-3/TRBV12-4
CASSFEGAPNTEAFF
TGTGCCAGCAGTTTCGAGGGGGCGCCGAACACTGAAGCTTTCTTT
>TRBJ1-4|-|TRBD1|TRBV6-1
CASSDEAGQSNEKLFF
TGTGCCAGCAGTGACGAGGCGGGACAGAGTAATGAAAAACTGTTTTTT
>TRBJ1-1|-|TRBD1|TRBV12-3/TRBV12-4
CASSLGDRECEAFF
TGTGCCAGCAGTTTAGGGGACAGGGAATGTGAAGCTTTCTTT
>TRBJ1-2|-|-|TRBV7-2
CASSSIGQRAYGYTF
TGTGCCAGCAGCTCCATCGGACAGCGGGCCTATGGCTACACCTTC
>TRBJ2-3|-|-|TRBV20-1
CSARDLNTQYF
TGCAGTGCTAGAGATTTGAATACGCAGTATTTT
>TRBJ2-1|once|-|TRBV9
CASSVSGYEQFF
TGTGCCAGCAGCGTTTCCGGCTATGAGCAGTTCTTC
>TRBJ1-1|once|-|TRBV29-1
CSVSTLNTEAFF
TGCAGCGTTTCAACTTTGAACACTGAAGCTTTCTTT
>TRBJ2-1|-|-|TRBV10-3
CAISPSYNEQFF
TGTGCCATCAGTCCCTCATACAATGAGCAGTTCTTC
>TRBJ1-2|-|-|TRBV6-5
CASSLGTSLGYGYTF
TGTGCCAGCAGTCTCGGGACATCCTTGGGCTATGGCTACACCTTC
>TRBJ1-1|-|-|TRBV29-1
CSGGQLEAFF
TGCAGCGGAGGGCAGCTTGAAGCTTTCTTT
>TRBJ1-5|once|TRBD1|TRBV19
CASSGQVDQPQHF
TGTGCCAGTAGTGGACAGGTCGATCAGCCCCAGCATTTT
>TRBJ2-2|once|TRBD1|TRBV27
CASSYTQGAGELFF
TGTGCCAGCAGTTACACACAGGGGGCCGGGGAGCTGTTTTTT
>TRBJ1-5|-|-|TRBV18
CASSQGRDQPQHF
TGTGCCAGCTCGCAGGGGAGAGATCAGCCCCAGCATTTT